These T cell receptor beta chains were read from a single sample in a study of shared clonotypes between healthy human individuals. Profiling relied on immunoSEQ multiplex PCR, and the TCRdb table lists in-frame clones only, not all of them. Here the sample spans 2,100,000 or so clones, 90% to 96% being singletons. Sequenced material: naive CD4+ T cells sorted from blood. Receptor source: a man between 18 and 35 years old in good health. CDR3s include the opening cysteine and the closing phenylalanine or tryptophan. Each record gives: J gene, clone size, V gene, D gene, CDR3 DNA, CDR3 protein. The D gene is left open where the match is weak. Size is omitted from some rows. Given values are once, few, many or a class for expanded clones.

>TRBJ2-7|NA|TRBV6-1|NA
TGTGCCAGCAGTGGACCAAATATGGGGCGTGATTCCTACGAGCAGTACTTC
CASSGPNMGRDSYEQYF
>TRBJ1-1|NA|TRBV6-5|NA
TGTGCCACCAAGTGGGATAGGGGATGGGACACTGAAGCTTTCTTT
CATKWDRGWDTEAFF
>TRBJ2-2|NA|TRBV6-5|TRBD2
TGTGCCAGCAGGGGGTTAGCGGGGGACACCGGGGAGCTGTTTTTT
CASRGLAGDTGELFF
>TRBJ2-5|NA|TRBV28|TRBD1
TGTGCCAGCAGTGAACAGGGGCTCGAGACCCAGTACTTC
CASSEQGLETQYF
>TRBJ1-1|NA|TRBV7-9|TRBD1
TGTGCCAGCAGCCCTCGACAGGGGTTGAACACTGAAGCTTTCTTT
CASSPRQGLNTEAFF
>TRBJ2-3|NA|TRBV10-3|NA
TGTGCCATCAGTGAGTCGACTGGTCCCACAGATACGCAGTATTTT
CAISESTGPTDTQYF
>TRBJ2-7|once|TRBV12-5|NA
TGTGCTAGTGGACCTTCCTCCTACGAGCAGTACTTC
CASGPSSYEQYF
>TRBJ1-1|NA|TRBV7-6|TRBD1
TGTGCCAGCAGCTTAGAGGGGGCGGACACTGAAGCTTTCTTT
CASSLEGADTEAFF
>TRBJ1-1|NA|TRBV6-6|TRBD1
TGTGCCAGCAGCATATCGGACAGGGGCGTTTGGACTGAAGCTTTCTTT
CASSISDRGVWTEAFF
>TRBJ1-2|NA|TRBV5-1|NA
TGCGCCAGCAGCTGGGAACAAGGGTTCGATGGCTACACCTTC
CASSWEQGFDGYTF
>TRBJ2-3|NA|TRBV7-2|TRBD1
TGTGCCAGCAGCTCGACCGGGACAGGGGGGACAGATACGCAGTATTTT
CASSSTGTGGTDTQYF
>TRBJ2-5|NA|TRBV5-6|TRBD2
TGTGCCAGCAGCCCCAGCGGGAGAGGCGAACAAGAGACCCAGTACTTC
CASSPSGRGEQETQYF
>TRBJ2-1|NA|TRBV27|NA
TGTGCCAGCAGCGGGGGCTATGAGCAGTTCTTC
CASSGGYEQFF
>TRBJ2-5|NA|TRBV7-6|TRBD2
TGTGCCAGCAGCTTGAGCGGGGCGCAAGAGACCCAGTACTTC
CASSLSGAQETQYF